This T cell receptor beta chain was sequenced in a study of draining lymph node invasion in breast cancer (dated by TCRdb to about 2020). Notes on the research overall: Metastasis in lymph nodes was diagnosed using histology and cytokeratin immunohistochemistry and was confirmed with EpCAM/CD45 flow cytometry. Each patient contributed matched non-invaded and tumor-invaded tumor-draining lymph nodes plus the primary tumor, profiled for both Treg and Tconv subsets. In a separate targeted assay, bulk TCR-beta CDR3 sequencing compared sorted memory regulatory T cells and memory conventional CD4 T cells across breast cancer tissues. Lymph nodes from several patients were covered by the separate targeted TCR sequencing, and for three of those patients the primary tumors were sequenced as well.

Measured from the cysteine to the phenylalanine, the CDR3 is 15 residues long. Only the CDR3 portion is preserved as DNA: 45 bases, with reading frame beginning at the first base. The germline V gene (reference sequence) gives CDR1 as LNHNV and CDR2 as YYDKDF. The V and J ends are trimmed by 1 base and 4 bases, leaving 10 bases between them. The library was made by bulk RNA-seq. The sequencing machine was an Illumina HiSeq 2500. Processing in the source paper ran as follows. In the separate targeted TCR-seq dataset, CDR3 sequences were extracted from raw reads and quantified using MiXCR version 2.1.5 with default parameters. The separate targeted TCR-seq dataset defined each TCR-beta clone by its combination of V gene, J gene and CDR3 sequence. The separate targeted TCR-seq dataset was filtered by first dropping clones with fewer than three counts and then keeping only the 90% most strongly expressed clones in each sample. The separate targeted TCR-seq dataset calculated Treg-Tconv overlap for each tissue as the number of shared clones divided by the total number of Treg clones, multiplied by 100. The public reads were quality trimmed at Q25 with fastp and then assembled into clones with MiXCR by TCRdb, keeping productive beta chains. Each entry is one CDR3 protein sequence, shown with its most common DNA and genes. The V and J calls reflect TCRdb's pipeline rather than the authors' work. The sample table contains some 1,900 distinct CDR3 sequences; only one count was recorded for 85% to 90% of them. 2.4% of the sample lies in the top ten.

This clonotype was seen just once. Its antigen is still unknown. One base away there is no much larger clone; base qualities are not given. One read provides weak support. CD4+ CD45RA- CD25- cells were sorted as memory conventional CD4 T cells. Whether a tumor-draining lymph node counted as invaded or non-invaded depended on the presence or absence of metastatic tumor cells. Before staining and sorting, a Miltenyi Pan T Cell isolation kit was used to pre-enrich the T cells. Immunohistochemistry for estrogen receptor, progesterone receptor, HER2 and Ki-67 was used to characterize the primary tumors. Within a few hours after surgery, fresh surgical tissue was processed by cutting the tissue into small fragments. Tissue fragments were enzymatically digested with Liberase TL plus DNase for approximately 20 minutes and were then filtered through a 40-micrometer strainer. Sorting used a BD FACS Aria II with about 98-99% purity, after DAPI live/dead staining. Sorted cells were lysed in TCL buffer and RNA was purified with a Norgen Single Cell RNA purification kit including DNase treatment.

Study-level results and caveats: TCRs shared between Treg and Tconv subsets were regarded as suggestive, but not proof, of a common clonal origin. Within each tissue, roughly 14-25% of Treg TCRs were also found among Tconvs, a result interpreted as suggesting peripheral Treg induction. Some of the top 100 tumor clones were detected in invaded and non-invaded nodes, and this detection was taken to suggest recirculation between tumor and draining nodes. In the targeted TCR-seq data, Tregs appeared to be more clonally expanded than Tconvs in all tissues, and lower diversity was found for both subsets in tumor than in lymph nodes. Data could not resolve whether Treg conversion occurred in a given organ or whether converted Tregs recirculated between nodes and tumor. The tumor top-100 clone tracking analysis was possible in only two patients.

This TCR derives from a female donor with luminal breast cancer. Specimen: sorted memory CD4+ effector T cells from a lymph node. The sample's cell subset or site label, decoded: CD45RA-negative sorted CD4+ T cells (memory Tconv or effector/memory Treg). The sequence is built from TRBV15 and TRBJ1-4; no D gene call is confident. The nucleotide sequence reads as follows: TGTGCCACCAGCAGAGCCGCCCACTTTAATGAAAAACTGTTTTTT. Its product reads: CATSRAAHFNEKLFF.